This T cell receptor (beta chain) was sequenced during a study of blood T cell repertoires in COVID-19. Measured with immunoSEQ multiplex PCR; TCRdb has only the in-frame clones, and not every one. Here the sample spans about 160,000 clones, about three quarters being singletons. V shed 4 bases and J 4 bases; nucleotides not matched to a gene: 8. Germline-derived CDR1 and CDR2 are SGDLS and YYNGEE. This CDR3 has 15 residues. Sequenced: peripheral blood. The rearrangement joins TRBV9 to TRBJ1-1; 9 bases align to TRBD1. The TCR was taken from a man between 60 and 75 years old with acute or convalescent COVID-19. The CDR3 sequence is CASSPRGTGTTEAFF. The CDR3 coding sequence is TGTGCCAGCAGCCCCCGAGGGACAGGGACCACTGAAGCTTTCTTT.